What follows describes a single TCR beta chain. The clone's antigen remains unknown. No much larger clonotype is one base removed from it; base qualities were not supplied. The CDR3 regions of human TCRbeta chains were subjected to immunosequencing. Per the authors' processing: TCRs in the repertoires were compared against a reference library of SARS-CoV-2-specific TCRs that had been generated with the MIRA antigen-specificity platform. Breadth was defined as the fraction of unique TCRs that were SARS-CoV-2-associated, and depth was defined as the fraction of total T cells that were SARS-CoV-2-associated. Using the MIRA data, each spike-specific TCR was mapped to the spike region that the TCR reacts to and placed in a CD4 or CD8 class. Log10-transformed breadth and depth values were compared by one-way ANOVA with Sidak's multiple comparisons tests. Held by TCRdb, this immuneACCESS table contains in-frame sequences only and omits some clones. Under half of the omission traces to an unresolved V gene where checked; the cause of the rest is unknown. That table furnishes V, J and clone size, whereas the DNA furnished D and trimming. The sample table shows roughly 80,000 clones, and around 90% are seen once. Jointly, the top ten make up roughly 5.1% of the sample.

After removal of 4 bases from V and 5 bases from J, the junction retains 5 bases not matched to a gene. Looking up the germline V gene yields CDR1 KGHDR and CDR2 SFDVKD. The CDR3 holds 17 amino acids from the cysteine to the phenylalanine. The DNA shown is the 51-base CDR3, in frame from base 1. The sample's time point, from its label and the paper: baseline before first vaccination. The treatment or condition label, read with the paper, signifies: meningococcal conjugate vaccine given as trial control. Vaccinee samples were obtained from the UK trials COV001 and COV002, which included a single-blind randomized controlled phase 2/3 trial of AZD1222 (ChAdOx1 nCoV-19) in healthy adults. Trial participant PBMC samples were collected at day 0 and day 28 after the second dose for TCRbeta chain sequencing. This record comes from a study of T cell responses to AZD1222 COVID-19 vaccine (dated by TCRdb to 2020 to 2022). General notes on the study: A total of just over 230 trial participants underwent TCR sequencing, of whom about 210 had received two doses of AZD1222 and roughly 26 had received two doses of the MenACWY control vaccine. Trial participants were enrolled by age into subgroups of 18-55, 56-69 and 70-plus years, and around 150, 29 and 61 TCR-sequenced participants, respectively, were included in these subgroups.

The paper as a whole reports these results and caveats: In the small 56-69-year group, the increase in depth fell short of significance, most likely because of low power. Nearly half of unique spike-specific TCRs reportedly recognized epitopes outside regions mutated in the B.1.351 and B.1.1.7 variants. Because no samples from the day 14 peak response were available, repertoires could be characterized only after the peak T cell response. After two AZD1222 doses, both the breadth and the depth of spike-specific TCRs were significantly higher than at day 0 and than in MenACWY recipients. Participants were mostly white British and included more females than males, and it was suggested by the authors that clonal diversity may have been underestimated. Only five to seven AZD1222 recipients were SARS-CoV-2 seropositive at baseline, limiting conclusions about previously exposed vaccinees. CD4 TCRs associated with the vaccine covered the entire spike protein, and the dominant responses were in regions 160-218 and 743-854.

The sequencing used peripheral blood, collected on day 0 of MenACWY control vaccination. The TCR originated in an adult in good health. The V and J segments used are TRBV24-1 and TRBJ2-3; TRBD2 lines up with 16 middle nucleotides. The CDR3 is CATSESGTSGGGDTQYF. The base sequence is TGTGCCACCAGTGAATCCGGGACTAGCGGGGGGGGAGATACGCAGTATTTT.